These 8 T cell receptor beta chains share one sample of origin, sequenced in a study of PD-1 blockade in classical Hodgkin lymphoma. Patients all relapsed after autologous stem cell transplantation, and there was variation in brentuximab vedotin exposure. Purified CD4+ T cells were obtained from thawed PBMCs through magnetic negative selection. Some clones are missing from TCRdb's copy, which holds only in-frame ones; the method was immunoSEQ multiplex PCR. The top ten clones hold about 6% of a sample with 750 to 950 clones, around 90% of them seen once. Sequencing used CD4+ T cells from blood, obtained at baseline. The source is a human donor with classical Hodgkin lymphoma.

This clone was seen just once. This chain uses TRBV5-4 with TRBJ2-3, with 10 bases lining up with TRBD2. With V trimmed by 3 bases and J by 2 bases, 3 bases remained unmatched. The CDR3 runs 15 residues. Germline CDR1 SGHNT, CDR2 YYREEE (reference sequence). The CDR3 nucleotides read TGTGCCAGCAGCTGGACTAGCGGATTCACAGATACGCAGTATTTT. It codes for CASSWTSGFTDTQYF.

This rearrangement joins TRBV7-3 to TRBJ2-1; possible D gene TRBD1, 6 bases. Deletions cut 5 bases from V and 5 bases from J, with 22 bases between. The CDR3 is made up of 17 amino acids. Germline CDR1 and CDR2: SGHTA and FQGTGA. The CDR3 DNA sequence: TGTGCCAGCAGCCCCCGGTTGGCCCAGGGGCTCGACAATGAGCAGTTCTTC. It yields the protein CASSPRLAQGLDNEQFF.

The V gene is TRBV6-5, the J gene TRBJ1-2, with 7 bases aligning to TRBD1. With V trimmed by 2 bases and J by 8 bases, 8 bases remained unmatched. Per germline, CDR1 MNHEY and CDR2 SVGAGI. This CDR3 is built from 14 residues. CDR3 in DNA: TGTGCCAGCAGTTACCTGGGTACAGGGGACGGCTACACCTTC. This translates into CASSYLGTGDGYTF.

The chain uses TRBV6-5 and TRBJ2-7; weak D call: TRBD2 (5 bases). The germline V gene has CDR1 MNHEY and CDR2 SVGAGI. The CDR3 has 15 residues. V was shortened by 6 bases and J by 0 bases, with 15 bases between the two germline ends. The CDR3 region has the DNA TGTGCCAGCAGACGACGGACGGAGGCCTCCTACGAGCAGTACTTC. This translates into CASRRRTEASYEQYF.

The chain couples TRBV7-9 to TRBJ2-5; unclear D gene. The J call may be mistaken, given a closer DNA end match to TRBJ2-7. CDR3 length: 13 amino acids. CDR1 is SEHNR, CDR2 FQNEAQ, per germline (reference sequence). The CDR3: CASSPDQRGEQYF. The CDR3 DNA follows: TGTGCCAGCAGCCCCGACCAACGCGGCGAGCAGTACTTC.

This chain links TRBV6-6 with TRBJ2-2; 8 bases fit TRBD2. This CDR3 is built from 15 residues. The V and J ends lost 6 bases and 6 bases, in that order; junction bases with no gene match: 9. CDR1 is MNHNY and CDR2 is SVGAGI in the germline V gene (reference sequence). This chain's CDR3 is CASRIGLAGSGELFF. CDR3 nucleotides: TGTGCCAGCAGGATTGGACTAGCTGGCTCCGGGGAGCTGTTTTTT.

The chain is built from TRBV14 and TRBJ2-1; D ambiguous. Germline-derived CDR1 and CDR2 are SGHDN and FVKESK. The ends were cut back, 2 bases at V and 0 bases at J, with 11 bases in the middle. The CDR3 contains 16 residues. The CDR3 loop is CASSQYLASSYNEQFF. As DNA, the CDR3 is TGTGCCAGCAGCCAATATTTGGCGAGCTCCTACAATGAGCAGTTCTTC.

This chain uses TRBV19 with TRBJ1-1; D is unresolved. From germline, CDR1 is LNHDA and CDR2 SQIVND (reference sequence). V lost 4 bases and J 9 bases, leaving 24 bases between the germline ends. The CDR3 extends over 16 amino acids. The CDR3 region has the DNA TGTGCCAGTAGTAGTGATGGCCCGGCCCCAGCCATGAAAGCTTTCTTT. The encoded protein is CASSSDGPAPAMKAFF.